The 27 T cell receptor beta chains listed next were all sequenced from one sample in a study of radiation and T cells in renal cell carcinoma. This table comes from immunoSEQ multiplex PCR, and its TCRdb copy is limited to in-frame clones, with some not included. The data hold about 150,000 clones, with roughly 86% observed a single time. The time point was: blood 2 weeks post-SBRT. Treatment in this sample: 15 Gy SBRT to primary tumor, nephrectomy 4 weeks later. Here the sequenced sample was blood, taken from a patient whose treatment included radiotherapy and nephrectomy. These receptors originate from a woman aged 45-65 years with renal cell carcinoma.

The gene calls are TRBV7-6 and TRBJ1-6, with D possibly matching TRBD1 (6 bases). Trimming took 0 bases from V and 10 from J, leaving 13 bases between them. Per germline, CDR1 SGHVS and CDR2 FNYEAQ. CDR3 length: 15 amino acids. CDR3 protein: CASSLARGKGSPLHF. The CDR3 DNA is TGTGCCAGCAGCTTAGCGAGGGGGAAGGGCTCACCCCTCCACTTT.

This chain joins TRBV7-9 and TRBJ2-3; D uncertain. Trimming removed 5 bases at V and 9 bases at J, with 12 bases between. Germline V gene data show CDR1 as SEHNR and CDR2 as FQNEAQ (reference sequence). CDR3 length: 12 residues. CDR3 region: CASSPDPLTQYF. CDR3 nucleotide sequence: TGTGCCAGCAGCCCAGATCCTCTCACGCAGTATTTT. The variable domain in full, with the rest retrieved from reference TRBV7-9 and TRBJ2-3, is DTGVSQNPRHKITKRGQNVTFRCDPISEHNRLYWYRQTLGQGPEFLTYFQNEAQLEKSRLLSDRFSAERPKGSFSTLEIQRTEQGDSAMYLCASSPDPLTQYFGPGTRLTVL.

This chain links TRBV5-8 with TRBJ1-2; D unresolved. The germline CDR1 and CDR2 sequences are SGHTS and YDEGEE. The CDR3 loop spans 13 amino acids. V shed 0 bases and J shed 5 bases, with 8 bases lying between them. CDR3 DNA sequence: TGTGCCAGCAGCTTGGCCGAGGAATATGGCTACACCTTC. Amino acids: CASSLAEEYGYTF. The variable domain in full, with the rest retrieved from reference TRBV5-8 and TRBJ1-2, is EAGVTQSPTHLIKTRGQQATLRCSPISGHTSVYWYQQALGLGLQFLLWYDEGEERNRGNFPPRFSGRQFPNYSSELNVNALELEDSALYLCASSLAEEYGYTFGSGTRLTVV.

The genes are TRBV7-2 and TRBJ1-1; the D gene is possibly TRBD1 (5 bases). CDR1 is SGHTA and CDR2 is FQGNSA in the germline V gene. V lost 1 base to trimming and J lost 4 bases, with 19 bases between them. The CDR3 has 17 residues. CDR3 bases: TGTGCCAGCAGCTTAGTTTTTTCTGGGGGTAGTGGCACTGAAGCTTTCTTT. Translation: CASSLVFSGGSGTEAFF.

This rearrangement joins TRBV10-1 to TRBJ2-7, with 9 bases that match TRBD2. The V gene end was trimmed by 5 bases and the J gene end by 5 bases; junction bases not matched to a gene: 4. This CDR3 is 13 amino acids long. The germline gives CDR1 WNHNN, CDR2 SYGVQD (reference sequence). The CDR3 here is CASSSGLANEQYF. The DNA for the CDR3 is TGCGCCAGCAGTTCGGGACTAGCCAACGAGCAGTACTTC.

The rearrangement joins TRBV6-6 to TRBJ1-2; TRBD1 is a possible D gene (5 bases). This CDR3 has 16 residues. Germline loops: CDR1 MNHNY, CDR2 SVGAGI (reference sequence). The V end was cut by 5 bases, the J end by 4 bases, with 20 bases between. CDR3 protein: CASSQTVGLVAYGYTF. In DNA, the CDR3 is TGTGCCAGCAGTCAGACAGTGGGGCTAGTTGCCTATGGCTACACCTTC.

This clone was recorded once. CDR3 bases: TGTGCCAGCAGTTACTCGAGCGGCACCAATGAGCAGTTCTTC. Its translation is CASSYSSGTNEQFF. The J gene is TRBJ2-1, the V gene TRBV6-6; a possible D gene is TRBD2 (5 bases). The germline V and J ends were trimmed by 0 bases and 6 bases, with 9 bases remaining between them. This CDR3 spans 14 amino acids. Germline V gene data show CDR1 as MNHNY and CDR2 as SVGAGI (reference sequence).

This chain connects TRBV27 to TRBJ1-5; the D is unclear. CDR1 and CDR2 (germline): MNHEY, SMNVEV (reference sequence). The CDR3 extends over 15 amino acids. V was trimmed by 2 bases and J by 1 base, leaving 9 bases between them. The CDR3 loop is CASSLSPYSNQPQHF. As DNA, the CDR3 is TGTGCCAGCAGTTTAAGCCCGTACAGCAATCAGCCCCAGCATTTT.

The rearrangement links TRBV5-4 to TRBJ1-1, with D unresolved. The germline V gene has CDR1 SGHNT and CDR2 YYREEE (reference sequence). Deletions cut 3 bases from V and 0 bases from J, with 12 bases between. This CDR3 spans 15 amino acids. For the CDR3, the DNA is TGTGCCAGCAGCTCCCACGGAGGGCTGAACACTGAAGCTTTCTTT. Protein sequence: CASSSHGGLNTEAFF.

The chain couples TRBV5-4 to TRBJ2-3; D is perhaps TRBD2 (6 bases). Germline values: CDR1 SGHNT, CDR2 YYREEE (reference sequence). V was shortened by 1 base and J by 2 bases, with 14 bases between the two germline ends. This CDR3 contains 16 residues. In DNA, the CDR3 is TGTGCCAGCAGCTTGAGGGTCGGGGGATCCACAGATACGCAGTATTTT. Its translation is CASSLRVGGSTDTQYF.

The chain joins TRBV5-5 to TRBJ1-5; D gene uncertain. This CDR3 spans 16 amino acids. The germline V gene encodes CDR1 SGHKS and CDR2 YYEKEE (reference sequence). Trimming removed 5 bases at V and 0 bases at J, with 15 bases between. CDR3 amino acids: CASSIVGGYSNQPQHF. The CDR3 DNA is TGTGCCAGCAGTATTGTTGGCGGTTATAGCAATCAGCCCCAGCATTTT.

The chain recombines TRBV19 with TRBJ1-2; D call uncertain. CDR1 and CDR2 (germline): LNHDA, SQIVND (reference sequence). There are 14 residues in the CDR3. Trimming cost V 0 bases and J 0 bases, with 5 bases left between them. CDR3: CASSIDSSNYGYTF. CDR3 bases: TGTGCCAGTAGTATAGACAGTTCTAACTATGGCTACACCTTC.

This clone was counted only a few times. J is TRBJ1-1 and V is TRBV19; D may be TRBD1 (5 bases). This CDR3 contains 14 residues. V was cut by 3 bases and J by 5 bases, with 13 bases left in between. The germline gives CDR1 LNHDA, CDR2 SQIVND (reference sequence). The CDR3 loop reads CASSIRGLSTEAFF. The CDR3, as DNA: TGTGCCAGTAGTATCCGGGGCTTGAGTACTGAAGCTTTCTTT.

The CDR3 bases are TGTGCCAGCAGTGAATTTCGGTCGGGGGAAAAACTGTTTTTT. It encodes CASSEFRSGEKLFF. V gene TRBV25-1 combines with J gene TRBJ1-4, with D uncertain. CDR1 is MGHDK and CDR2 is SYGVNS in the germline V gene. This CDR3 is 14 amino acids long. V was clipped by 1 base and J by 8 bases, with 11 bases between them.

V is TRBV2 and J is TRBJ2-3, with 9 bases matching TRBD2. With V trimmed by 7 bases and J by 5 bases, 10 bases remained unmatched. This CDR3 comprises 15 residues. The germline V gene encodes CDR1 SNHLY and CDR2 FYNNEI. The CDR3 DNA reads TGTGCCAGCAACCCCGCTAGCGGGGTTGTAGATACGCAGTATTTT. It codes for CASNPASGVVDTQYF.

This CDR3 reads CASSLESRGVGGYTF. DNA for the CDR3: TGTGCCAGCAGCTTAGAGAGCAGGGGAGTGGGGGGCTACACCTTC. The chain couples TRBV7-2 to TRBJ1-2, with D possibly being TRBD1 (6 bases). Germline V CDR1 and CDR2: SGHTA, FQGNSA. V shed 1 base and J shed 8 bases, with 17 bases lying between them. The CDR3 is made up of 15 amino acids.

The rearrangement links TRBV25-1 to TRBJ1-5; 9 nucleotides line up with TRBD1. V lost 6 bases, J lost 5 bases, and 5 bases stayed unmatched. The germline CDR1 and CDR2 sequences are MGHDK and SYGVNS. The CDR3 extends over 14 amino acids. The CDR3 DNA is TGTGCCAGCAGACGGACAGGGGACGATCAGCCCCAGCATTTT. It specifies CASRRTGDDQPQHF.

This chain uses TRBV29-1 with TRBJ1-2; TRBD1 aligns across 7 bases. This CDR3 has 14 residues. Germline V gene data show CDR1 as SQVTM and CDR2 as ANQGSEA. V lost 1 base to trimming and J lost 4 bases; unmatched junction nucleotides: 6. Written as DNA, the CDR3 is TGCAGCGTTGAAGGCCGACAGGGTGCCTATGGCTACACCTTC. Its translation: CSVEGRQGAYGYTF. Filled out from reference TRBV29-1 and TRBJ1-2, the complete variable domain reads SAVISQKPSRDICQRGTSLTIQCQVDSQVTMMFWYRQQPGQSLTLIATANQGSEATYESGFVIDKFPISRPNLTFSTLTVSNMSPEDSSIYLCSVEGRQGAYGYTFGSGTRLTVV.

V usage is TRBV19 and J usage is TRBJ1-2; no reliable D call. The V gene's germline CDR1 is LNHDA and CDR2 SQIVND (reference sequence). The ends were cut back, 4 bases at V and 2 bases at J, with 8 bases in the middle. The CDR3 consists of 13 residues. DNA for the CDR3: TGTGCCAGTAGTAACCCGGGAAACTATGGCTACACCTTC. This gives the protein CASSNPGNYGYTF. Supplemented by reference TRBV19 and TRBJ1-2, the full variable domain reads DGGITQSPKYLFRKEGQNVTLSCEQNLNHDAMYWYRQDPGQGLRLIYYSQIVNDFQKGDIAEGYSVSREKKESFPLTVTSAQKNPTAFYLCASSNPGNYGYTFGSGTRLTVV.

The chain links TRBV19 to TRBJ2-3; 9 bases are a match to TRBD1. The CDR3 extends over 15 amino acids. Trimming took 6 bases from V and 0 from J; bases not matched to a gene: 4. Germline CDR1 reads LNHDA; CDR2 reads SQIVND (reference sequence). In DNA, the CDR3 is TGTGCCAGTAGCATACAGGGGGCTAGCACAGATACGCAGTATTTT. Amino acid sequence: CASSIQGASTDTQYF.

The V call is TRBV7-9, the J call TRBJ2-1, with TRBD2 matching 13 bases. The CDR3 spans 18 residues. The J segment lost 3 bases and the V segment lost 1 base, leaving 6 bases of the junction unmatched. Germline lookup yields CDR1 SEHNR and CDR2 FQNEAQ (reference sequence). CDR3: CASSLGTSGGRRYNEQFF. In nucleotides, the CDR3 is TGTGCCAGCAGCTTAGGGACTAGCGGGGGAAGGCGCTACAATGAGCAGTTCTTC.

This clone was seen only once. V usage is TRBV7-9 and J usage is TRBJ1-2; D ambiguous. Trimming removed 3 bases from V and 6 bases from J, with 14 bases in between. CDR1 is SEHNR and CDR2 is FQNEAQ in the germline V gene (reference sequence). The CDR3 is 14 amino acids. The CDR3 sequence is CASSFLGGGDGYTF. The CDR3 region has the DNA TGTGCCAGCAGCTTCTTGGGAGGAGGAGATGGCTACACCTTC.

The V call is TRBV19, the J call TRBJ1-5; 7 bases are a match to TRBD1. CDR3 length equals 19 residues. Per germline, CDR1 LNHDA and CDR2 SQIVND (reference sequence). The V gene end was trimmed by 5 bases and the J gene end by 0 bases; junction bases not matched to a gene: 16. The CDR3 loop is CASSFSSGQPLTSNQPQHF. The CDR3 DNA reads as TGTGCCAGTAGTTTCTCATCGGGACAGCCCCTTACTAGCAATCAGCCCCAGCATTTT.

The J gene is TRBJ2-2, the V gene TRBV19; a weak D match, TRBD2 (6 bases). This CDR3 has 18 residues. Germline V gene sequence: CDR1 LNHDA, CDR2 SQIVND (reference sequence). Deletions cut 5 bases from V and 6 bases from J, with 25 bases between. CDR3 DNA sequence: TGTGCCAGTAGTGAAAATAGGCTAGCGTGGGTTGTGGCCGGGGAGCTGTTTTTT. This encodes CASSENRLAWVVAGELFF.

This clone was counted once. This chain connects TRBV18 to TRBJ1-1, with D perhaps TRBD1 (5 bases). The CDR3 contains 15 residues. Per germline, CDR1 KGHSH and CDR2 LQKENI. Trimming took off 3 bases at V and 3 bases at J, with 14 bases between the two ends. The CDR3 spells CASSPQGGLDTEAFF. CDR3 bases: TGTGCCAGCTCACCGCAGGGAGGGTTGGACACTGAAGCTTTCTTT.

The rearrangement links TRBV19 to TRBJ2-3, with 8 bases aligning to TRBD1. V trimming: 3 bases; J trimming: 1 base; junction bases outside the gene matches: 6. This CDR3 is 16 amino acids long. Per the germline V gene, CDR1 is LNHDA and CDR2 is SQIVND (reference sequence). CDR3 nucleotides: TGTGCCAGTAGTATGGCGAGCAGGGGGCGCACAGATACGCAGTATTTT. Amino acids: CASSMASRGRTDTQYF.

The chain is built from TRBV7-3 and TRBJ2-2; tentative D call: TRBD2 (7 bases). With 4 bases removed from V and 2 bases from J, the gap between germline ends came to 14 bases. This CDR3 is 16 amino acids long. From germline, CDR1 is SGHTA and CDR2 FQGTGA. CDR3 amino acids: CASSSRGADNTGELFF. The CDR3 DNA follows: TGTGCCAGCAGCTCCCGGGGGGCAGACAACACCGGGGAGCTGTTTTTT. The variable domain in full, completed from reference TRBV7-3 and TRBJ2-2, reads GAGVSQTPSNKVTEKGKYVELRCDPISGHTALYWYRQSLGQGPEFLIYFQGTGAADDSGLPNDRFFAVRPEGSVSTLKIQRTERGDSAVYLCASSSRGADNTGELFFGEGSRLTVL.